Listed below are T cell receptor beta chains from one sample, sequenced in a study of cytomegalovirus exposure and HLA in healthy donors. Repertoires were generated with immunoSEQ multiplex PCR, while TCRdb's copy carries only in-frame clones and drops some. Here the sample spans about 150,000 clones, around 82% being singletons. The specimen sequenced was PBMCs. These receptors came from a woman in her forties or fifties in good health and CMV-seropositive. Each CDR3 is given with its conserved first and last residue. The D gene is left open where the match is weak. Rows give clone size only sometimes, using once, few, many, or a class for an expanded clone.

size: NA
V: TRBV7-2
D: NA
J: TRBJ1-4
CDR3: CASSITTNEKLFF
DNA: TGTGCCAGCAGCATAACAACTAATGAAAAACTGTTTTTT

size: NA
V: TRBV7-9
D: NA
J: TRBJ1-1
CDR3: CASRRDGLNTEAFF
DNA: TGTGCCAGCAGGCGGGACGGATTGAACACTGAAGCTTTCTTT

size: once
V: TRBV6-6
D: NA
J: TRBJ1-5
CDR3: CASSFEQGGNQPQHF
DNA: TGTGCCAGCAGTTTCGAACAGGGAGGCAATCAGCCCCAGCATTTT

size: once
V: TRBV27
D: TRBD2
J: TRBJ2-3
CDR3: CASSPSGGAPDTQYF
DNA: TGTGCCAGCAGTCCTAGCGGGGGGGCCCCAGATACGCAGTATTTT

size: NA
V: TRBV10-2
D: NA
J: TRBJ2-1
CDR3: CASRTAGPYNEQFF
DNA: TGCGCCAGCAGGACCGCGGGCCCCTACAATGAGCAGTTCTTC

size: few
V: TRBV6-5
D: NA
J: TRBJ2-1
CDR3: CASSKQVLTNNEQFF
DNA: TGTGCCAGCAGTAAGCAGGTACTTACCAACAATGAGCAGTTCTTC

size: NA
V: TRBV9
D: TRBD1
J: TRBJ2-1
CDR3: CASSVGQGGDNEQFF
DNA: TGTGCCAGCAGCGTTGGACAGGGGGGGGACAATGAGCAGTTCTTC

size: NA
V: TRBV7-9
D: TRBD2
J: TRBJ2-7
CDR3: CSGGVEGYEQYF
DNA: TGTTCCGGGGGGGTCGAGGGGTACGAGCAGTACTTC

size: NA
V: TRBV29-1
D: NA
J: TRBJ2-7
CDR3: CSVEDLGSGFGQYF
DNA: TGCAGCGTTGAAGATTTGGGCTCAGGTTTCGGACAGTACTTC

size: NA
V: TRBV27
D: TRBD1
J: TRBJ2-2
CDR3: CASSFWTGGGTGELFF
DNA: TGTGCCAGCAGTTTCTGGACAGGGGGAGGCACCGGGGAGCTGTTTTTT

size: NA
V: TRBV7-9
D: NA
J: TRBJ2-7
CDR3: CASSLEGGHEQYF
DNA: TGTGCCAGCAGCTTAGAAGGGGGACACGAGCAGTACTTC

size: NA
V: TRBV9
D: NA
J: TRBJ1-6
CDR3: CASSVSDSYNSPLHF
DNA: TGTGCCAGCAGCGTATCAGACAGCTATAATTCACCCCTCCACTTT

size: NA
V: TRBV4-1
D: NA
J: TRBJ1-2
CDR3: CASSQDRGFNYGYAF
DNA: TGCGCCAGCAGCCAAGATCGAGGTTTTAACTATGGCTACGCCTTC

size: NA
V: TRBV5-1
D: NA
J: TRBJ1-1
CDR3: CASSYRQLNTEAFF
DNA: TGCGCCAGCAGCTACAGACAGCTGAACACTGAAGCTTTCTTT

size: NA
V: TRBV6-6
D: NA
J: TRBJ2-7
CDR3: CASREDRIYEQYF
DNA: TGTGCCAGCAGGGAGGACAGAATCTACGAGCAGTACTTC

size: NA
V: TRBV5-6
D: NA
J: TRBJ1-2
CDR3: CASSLGAVLVAGYGYTF
DNA: TGTGCCAGCAGCTTGGGGGCAGTCCTGGTAGCGGGCTATGGCTACACCTTC

size: NA
V: TRBV7-9
D: NA
J: TRBJ2-2
CDR3: CALLGGLPWDGGELFF
DNA: TGTGCCCTCCTAGGAGGGCTCCCCTGGGACGGCGGGGAGCTGTTTTTT

size: NA
V: TRBV10-3
D: TRBD1
J: TRBJ1-6
CDR3: CAISEWDRGHNSPLHF
DNA: TGTGCCATCAGTGAGTGGGACAGGGGACATAATTCACCCCTCCACTTT

size: NA
V: TRBV19
D: NA
J: TRBJ1-5
CDR3: CASSLDRDLGKPQHF
DNA: TGTGCCAGTAGCCTAGACAGAGACTTGGGGAAGCCCCAGCATTTT

size: NA
V: TRBV27
D: NA
J: TRBJ2-7
CDR3: CASSLLGGLSDEQYF
DNA: TGTGCCAGCAGTTTATTGGGGGGGCTTAGCGACGAGCAGTACTTC

size: NA
V: TRBV30
D: NA
J: TRBJ1-6
CDR3: CAWNPRGGQGNSPLHF
DNA: TGTGCCTGGAACCCGCGGGGGGGGCAGGGTAATTCACCCCTCCACTTT

size: NA
V: TRBV5-6
D: NA
J: TRBJ1-4
CDR3: CASSRTEVQEKLFF
DNA: TGTGCCAGCAGCAGGACAGAGGTACAGGAAAAACTGTTTTTT

size: NA
V: TRBV2
D: TRBD1
J: TRBJ2-3
CDR3: CASSPRLTGTDTQYF
DNA: TGTGCCAGCAGTCCAAGGTTGACAGGGACAGATACGCAGTATTTT

size: once
V: TRBV9
D: TRBD1
J: TRBJ1-6
CDR3: CASRGTGDFNSPLHF
DNA: TGTGCCAGCAGAGGGACAGGGGACTTTAATTCACCCCTCCACTTT

size: NA
V: TRBV9
D: TRBD1
J: TRBJ2-7
CDR3: CASSPKGTGTYEQYF
DNA: TGTGCCAGCAGCCCGAAGGGGACAGGGACCTACGAGCAGTACTTC

size: NA
V: TRBV7-7
D: TRBD1
J: TRBJ2-2
CDR3: CASSSNGQGARTGELFF
DNA: TGTGCTAGCAGCTCAAACGGACAGGGGGCGCGCACCGGGGAGCTGTTTTTT

size: NA
V: TRBV7-2
D: TRBD1
J: TRBJ1-2
CDR3: CASSLPDRGGGYTF
DNA: TGTGCCAGCAGCTTACCAGACAGGGGGGGTGGCTACACCTTC

size: NA
V: TRBV11-2
D: NA
J: TRBJ2-1
CDR3: CASSPIFRDSYNEQFF
DNA: TGTGCCAGCAGCCCAATCTTCCGGGACTCGTACAATGAGCAGTTCTTC

size: NA
V: TRBV19
D: TRBD1
J: TRBJ1-2
CDR3: CASSRMTGENGYTF
DNA: TGTGCCAGTAGCCGCATGACAGGGGAGAATGGCTACACCTTC